This T cell receptor (beta chain) was documented in a study of Ad26.COV2.S vaccination and SARS-CoV-2 variants. In the study overall: The donor participated in the COV1001 trial, in its Ad26.COV2.S arm. Once, or twice with 56 days between doses, Ad26.COV2.S was given intramuscularly.

Study-level findings and limits: People who got the vaccine had more spike-specific TCR breadth than people who got placebo.

Repertoires were generated with immunoSEQ multiplex PCR, while TCRdb's copy carries only in-frame clones and drops some. The sample lists fewer than 400,000 clones; 70% to 90% were seen once. V was shortened by 3 bases and J by 4 bases, with 3 bases between the two germline ends. There are 11 residues in the CDR3. For this clone: Its specificity is not known.

Treatment specified: over 15 received Ad26.COV2.S at low or high dose, single or two shots; about 5 received placebo; per-sample allocation not given. All samples were drawn on day 63, counting from the first vaccine or placebo injection. Participants' vaccine, an Ad26 vector, delivered Wuhan-strain SARS-CoV-2 spike. This receptor was taken from a person aged 18-60 years who received the Ad26.COV2.S COVID-19 vaccine or a placebo. The rearrangement uses TRBV12-3 or TRBV12-4 and TRBJ1-2; D ambiguous. Source: peripheral blood, taken in a trial of Ad26.COV2.S vaccine versus placebo. CDR3: CASSLTYGYTF. The CDR3 DNA is TGTGCCAGCAGTTTGACCTATGGCTACACCTTC.